What follows is one T cell receptor (beta chain) and its context. TCR beta VDJ and CDR3 were profiled, and genomic DNA was the template. TCRdb fed the reads into MiXCR, producing one record per CDR3 protein. The repertoire includes 150,000 to 200,000 distinct CDR3 sequences, about 60% of them detected once, and under 60% sits in the top ten. Deletions cut 5 bases from V and 11 bases from J, with 15 bases between. This CDR3 is 12 amino acids long. The germline V gene has CDR1 SGHAT and CDR2 FQNNGV. The data derive from a study of CD8+CD57+ T cells in acquired aplastic anemia. The genes are TRBV11-2 and TRBJ1-1; D not certain. Sequences were obtained from sorted CD4+, CD8+, or CD8+CD57+ T cells (not recorded which) from PBMCs. The sequence derives from a human donor in good health. The CDR3 sequence is CASSPVTVGAFF. The CDR3 nucleotides read TGTGCCAGCAGCCCAGTGACCGTGGGGGCTTTCTTT. Full variable domain (remainder filled in from reference TRBV11-2 and TRBJ1-1): EAGVAQSPRYKIIEKRQSVAFWCNPISGHATLYWYQQILGQGPKLLIQFQNNGVVDDSQLPKDRFSAERLKGVDSTLKIQPAKLEDSAVYLCASSPVTVGAFFGQGTRLTVV.